The present TCR beta chain was sequenced within a study of CD8+ T cells in alopecia areata. CDR1 KGHSH and CDR2 LQKENI come from the germline V gene. There are 15 residues in the CDR3. V was clipped by 4 bases and J by 2 bases; unmatched bases: 7. After isolation, RNA underwent reverse transcription to generate cDNA as the sequencing template. TCRdb keeps only in-frame clones here, not all; method: immunoSEQ multiplex PCR. This table holds about 270,000 clones, 60% found once. Concerning this clone itself: Its target is unknown.

Treatment reported: oral pan-JAK inhibitor, 5-10 mg twice daily. Study observations and caveats: Clonality in the scalp and expanded CD8+ clones ranked among the top 100 were significantly decreased by tofacitinib.

The TCR was taken from a human donor with alopecia areata. The rearrangement uses TRBV18 and TRBJ2-7, with 8 bases fitting TRBD1. The specimen comprised CD4+ T cells sorted from blood, sampled at week 52, from a patient treated with tofacitinib. CDR3 DNA sequence: TGTGCCAGCTCACTCGGGACAGGTATCACCTACGAGCAGTACTTC. It yields the protein CASSLGTGITYEQYF.